These 2 T cell receptor beta chains originate from one sample sequenced in a study of OX40 agonist ivuxolimab in advanced cancers. Method: immunoSEQ multiplex PCR; TCRdb's copy keeps in-frame clones and lacks some. This sample has 65,000 to 100,000 clones; 75% to 95% occur once, and the top ten carry around 7%. The source was CD4+ or CD8+ T cells sorted from blood, collected in a trial of the OX40 agonist ivuxolimab. The receptors come from an adult with an advanced solid tumor such as melanoma, head and neck, liver or kidney cancer.

The chain carries TRBV28 and TRBJ2-1; D unresolved. CDR3 length: 13 amino acids. CDR1 and CDR2 from the germline V gene are MDHEN and SYDVKM. Trimming cost V 6 bases and J 2 bases, with 8 bases left between them. The CDR3 here is CASRGSAYNEQFF. The CDR3, as DNA: TGTGCCAGCAGGGGCAGTGCCTACAATGAGCAGTTCTTC.

Only one count was recorded for this clone. The chain has TRBV21-1 and TRBJ2-1. TRBV21-1 is an annotated pseudogene. This CDR3 has 9 amino acids. The CDR3 sequence: CASVGEQFF. In DNA form, the CDR3 reads TGTGCCAGCGTAGGTGAGCAGTTCTTC.